This T cell receptor beta chain was obtained from a study of identical twins. Template switching (which added a universal primer site) was used, and cDNA carried unique molecular identifiers. Via MiXCR, TCRdb re-called the 5' RACE reads, giving one row per CDR3 protein. The sample lists about 660,000 distinct CDR3 sequences, over 8.5% occurring once. Germline CDR1 and CDR2: SNHLY and FYNNEI. The junction had 7 bases not matched to a gene; V was cut back by 6 bases and J by 2 bases. There are 15 residues in the CDR3. This clonotype was seen at least ten times. The same sample was also studied in work on yellow fever vaccine responses in identical twins.

The J gene is TRBJ2-5, the V gene TRBV2; 9 bases line up with TRBD1. The source of this sequence is a woman under 30 in good health. Sequenced material: PBMCs. As DNA, the CDR3 is TGTGCCAGCAGACGAACAGGGGGCACACAAGAGACCCAGTACTTC. Translating gives CASRRTGGTQETQYF. Using reference TRBV2 and TRBJ2-5 for the parts outside the CDR3, the full variable domain is EPEVTQTPSHQVTQMGQEVILRCVPISNHLYFYWYRQILGQKVEFLVSFYNNEISEKSEIFDDQFSVERPDGSNFTLKIRSTKLEDSAMYFCASRRTGGTQETQYFGPGTRLLVL.